Shown below are 23 T cell receptor beta chains from a single sample sequenced in a study of shared clonotypes between healthy human individuals. Sequenced by immunoSEQ multiplex PCR; TCRdb stores in-frame clones only, minus some. The data hold over 850,000 clones, with about 84% observed a single time. Sequencing was carried out using memory CD4+ T cells from PBMCs. Subset specified: CD45RA-negative fraction. These receptors all stem from a man aged 18 to 30 in good health. Some clones in this sample may be carry-over from other donors' samples.

A note on this clone: Other nucleotide sequences in the sample specify the same CDR3. The chain uses TRBV20-1 and TRBJ2-5, with D hard to call. V lost 5 bases and J 4 bases, leaving 5 bases between the germline ends. This CDR3 contains 10 residues. Germline V CDR1 and CDR2: DFQATT, SNEGSKA (reference sequence). The CDR3 region is CSALRETQYF. The CDR3 DNA sequence: TGCAGTGCTCTGCGAGAGACCCAGTACTTC.

This clone occurred many times. CDR3: CASSAGGSLSGANVLTF. CDR3 nucleotide sequence: TGCGCCAGCTCAGCCGGAGGTAGCTTATCTGGGGCCAACGTCCTGACTTTC. The V gene is TRBV10-2, the J gene TRBJ2-6, with D possibly TRBD2 on 5 matching bases. CDR3 length: 17 residues. V lost 8 bases and J 1 base, leaving 18 bases between the germline ends. Germline V lookup: CDR1 WSHSY, CDR2 SAAADI.

This chain uses TRBV6-1 with TRBJ2-2; D is perhaps TRBD2 (6 bases). Trimming removed 7 bases at V and 4 bases at J, with 16 bases between. Germline V gives CDR1 MNHNS, CDR2 SASEGT. The CDR3 loop spans 15 amino acids. The CDR3 is CASMWRGEGTGELFF. CDR3 DNA: TGTGCCAGCATGTGGCGGGGAGAGGGCACCGGGGAGCTGTTTTTT.

This chain links TRBV5-4 with TRBJ1-1; 8 nucleotides line up with TRBD1. With 3 bases clipped from V and 5 bases from J, the junction kept 6 bases outside the gene matches. The CDR3 totals 14 residues. Germline CDR1 is SGHNT and CDR2 is YYREEE (reference sequence). This CDR3 is CASSSGNRGTEAFF. The CDR3 DNA follows: TGTGCCAGCAGCTCAGGAAACAGGGGGACTGAAGCTTTCTTT.

The V and J genes are TRBV21-1 and TRBJ2-1; the table calls TRBD2, which could not be checked here. TRBV21-1 is an annotated pseudogene. The CDR3 is made up of 18 amino acids. The CDR3 nucleotides read TGTGCCAGCAGCAAAAAGAAGATAGGGACTAGCGCCTACAATGAGCAGTTCTTC. Encoded protein: CASSKKKIGTSAYNEQFF.

This clone was seen only a few times. The chain couples TRBV5-5 to TRBJ2-7, with TRBD2 matching 7 bases. Germline-derived CDR1 and CDR2 are SGHKS and YYEKEE (reference sequence). The CDR3 loop spans 15 amino acids. Unmatched junction bases numbered 7, after V lost 2 bases and J lost 2 bases. CDR3: CASSFGGRATYEQYF. Here the CDR3 DNA reads TGTGCCAGCAGCTTCGGAGGGAGGGCTACCTACGAGCAGTACTTC.

The V and J genes are TRBV4-2 and TRBJ2-5; D perhaps matches TRBD2 (5 bases). Germline values: CDR1 LGHNA, CDR2 YNFKEQ. Trimming removed 3 bases at V and 2 bases at J, with 10 bases between. The CDR3 loop spans 14 amino acids. The CDR3 is CASSQKLGQETQYF. CDR3 in DNA: TGTGCCAGCAGCCAGAAACTAGGTCAAGAGACCCAGTACTTC.

The rearrangement uses TRBV5-1 and TRBJ2-5; 13 bases are shared with TRBD2. With V trimmed by 0 bases and J by 5 bases, 1 base remained unmatched. Germline V gene lookup returns CDR1 SGHRS and CDR2 YFSETQ. The CDR3 contains 15 residues. CDR3 sequence reads: CASSLATSGRETQYF. CDR3 nucleotide sequence: TGCGCCAGCAGCTTGGCGACTAGCGGGAGGGAGACCCAGTACTTC.

This sequence joins TRBV2 and TRBJ2-7; TRBD1 agrees at 7 bases. Germline loops: CDR1 SNHLY, CDR2 FYNNEI. The J segment lost 4 bases and the V segment lost 4 bases, leaving 4 bases of the junction unmatched. The CDR3 consists of 13 residues. CDR3 loop: CASSVSRGYEQYF. DNA for the CDR3: TGTGCCAGCAGTGTGAGCAGGGGGTACGAGCAGTACTTC.

V is TRBV10-1 and J is TRBJ1-4, with a tentative D call TRBD1 (5 bases). The CDR3 length is 14 residues. V lost 4 bases and J lost 8, with 14 bases in between. The germline gives CDR1 WNHNN, CDR2 SYGVQD (reference sequence). The CDR3 loop reads CASSASGSGEKLFF. DNA of the CDR3: TGCGCCAGCAGTGCCTCAGGGTCGGGCGAAAAACTGTTTTTT.

The chain carries TRBV18 and TRBJ2-3; 12 bases agree with TRBD2. Germline-derived CDR1 and CDR2 are KGHSH and LQKENI. This CDR3 has 16 amino acids. V lost 4 bases to trimming and J lost 4 bases; unmatched junction nucleotides: 6. DNA of the CDR3: TGTGCCAGCTCACAATGGACTAGCGGGATATCAGATACGCAGTATTTT. This encodes CASSQWTSGISDTQYF.

The rearrangement joins TRBV2 to TRBJ2-1; 7 bases agree with TRBD2. Germline V gene lookup returns CDR1 SNHLY and CDR2 FYNNEI. This CDR3 has 14 residues. After removal of 4 bases from V and 4 bases from J, the junction contained 4 bases not matched to a gene. CDR3 amino acids: CASSVSGRYNEQFF. The CDR3 DNA is TGTGCCAGCAGTGTGTCCGGGAGGTACAATGAGCAGTTCTTC.

The chain combines TRBV27 with TRBJ1-4; D possibly corresponds to TRBD1 (6 bases). From germline, CDR1 is MNHEY and CDR2 SMNVEV (reference sequence). The ends were cut back, 5 bases at V and 7 bases at J, with 17 bases in the middle. This CDR3 region has 15 residues. The CDR3 DNA reads TGTGCCAGCAGTCGTTCAGGGACACGACCTGAAAAACTGTTTTTT. Protein sequence: CASSRSGTRPEKLFF.

The chain links TRBV2 to TRBJ2-5; D remains ambiguous. CDR3 size: 12 residues. Germline loops: CDR1 SNHLY, CDR2 FYNNEI. V was cut by 8 bases and J by 2 bases, with 9 bases left in between. The CDR3 is CASSEEQETQYF. CDR3 sequence (DNA): TGTGCCAGCTCCGAGGAACAAGAGACCCAGTACTTC.

The rearrangement uses TRBV11-2 and TRBJ2-7; no clear D gene. The CDR3 contains 15 residues. Germline CDR1 is SGHAT and CDR2 is FQNNGV. V lost 1 base to trimming and J lost 1 base, with 11 bases between them. CDR3: CASSLGYIGSYEQYF. The CDR3 region has the DNA TGTGCCAGCAGCTTAGGTTACATAGGGTCCTACGAGCAGTACTTC.

V is TRBV15 and J is TRBJ1-2; TRBD1 is a possible D gene (5 bases). With 1 base removed from V and 8 bases from J, the gap between germline ends came to 14 bases. CDR3 length: 14 amino acids. Germline assignment: CDR1 LNHNV and CDR2 YYDKDF (reference sequence). The DNA of the CDR3 is TGTGCCACCAGCAGAGGAGGGACCTCCGGGGGCTACACCTTC. Translating gives CATSRGGTSGGYTF.

In its sample, this clone was seen a few times. The V call is TRBV7-2, the J call TRBJ1-2; D uncertain. Germline V gene data show CDR1 as SGHTA and CDR2 as FQGNSA. The CDR3 length is 12 residues. Trimming took 5 bases from V and 6 from J, leaving 10 bases between them. The CDR3 nucleotides are TGTGCCAGCAGCCCGGCGGCCCATGGCTACACCTTC. Amino acids: CASSPAAHGYTF.

V usage is TRBV18 and J usage is TRBJ1-4; D unclear. CDR1 and CDR2 (germline): KGHSH, LQKENI. CDR3 length: 11 amino acids. Trimming stripped 6 bases from V and 7 bases from J, with 6 bases between. The CDR3 region is CASSSSEKLFF. The CDR3, as DNA: TGTGCCAGCTCGAGCAGTGAAAAACTGTTTTTT.

J is TRBJ1-2 and V is TRBV28; D possibly corresponds to TRBD1 (5 bases). Germline CDR1 reads MDHEN; CDR2 reads SYDVKM. V was cut by 6 bases and J by 4 bases, with 12 bases left in between. The CDR3 runs 13 residues. The CDR3 region is CASRRLGPYGYTF. The CDR3, as DNA: TGTGCCAGCAGGCGACTGGGACCCTATGGCTACACCTTC.

This chain joins TRBV18 and TRBJ1-3, with 10 bases fitting TRBD1. Germline V gene lookup returns CDR1 KGHSH and CDR2 LQKENI. This CDR3 comprises 16 residues. J was trimmed by 2 bases and V by 5 bases; bases with no gene match: 6. The CDR3 coding sequence is TGTGCCAGCTCAGGATCCGGGACAGGGGCTGGAAACACCATATATTTT. It codes for CASSGSGTGAGNTIYF.

This clone was seen once. V is TRBV11-2 and J is TRBJ2-1; the D is unclear. Germline V gene data show CDR1 as SGHAT and CDR2 as FQNNGV. CDR3 length: 13 residues. The V end lost 4 bases, the J end lost 7 bases, and 11 bases lay between the germline ends. In DNA, the CDR3 is TGTGCCAGCAGCTCCCTCTACCAGAATGAGCAGTTCTTC. Translated: CASSSLYQNEQFF. The variable domain in full, with the rest retrieved from reference TRBV11-2 and TRBJ2-1, is EAGVAQSPRYKIIEKRQSVAFWCNPISGHATLYWYQQILGQGPKLLIQFQNNGVVDDSQLPKDRFSAERLKGVDSTLKIQPAKLEDSAVYLCASSSLYQNEQFFGPGTRLTVL.

The gene calls are TRBV18 and TRBJ2-3; 7 bases are shared with TRBD2. CDR1 and CDR2 from the germline V gene are KGHSH and LQKENI. The CDR3 loop spans 13 amino acids. J was trimmed by 6 bases and V by 6 bases; bases with no gene match: 6. CDR3 loop: CASSGGTQDTQYF. Written as DNA, the CDR3 is TGTGCCAGCTCGGGAGGGACGCAGGATACGCAGTATTTT. The full variable domain, its missing parts supplied by reference TRBV18 and TRBJ2-3, is NAGVMQNPRHLVRRRGQEARLRCSPMKGHSHVYWYRQLPEEGLKFMVYLQKENIIDESGMPKERFSAEFPKEGPSILRIQQVVRGDSAAYFCASSGGTQDTQYFGPGTRLTVL.

The rearrangement uses TRBV5-1 and TRBJ1-2; tentatively, D is TRBD1 (5 bases). V shed 6 bases and J shed 8 bases, with 23 bases lying between them. Per germline, CDR1 SGHRS and CDR2 YFSETQ. CDR3 size: 15 residues. The CDR3 spells CASTSTGTSFGGYTF. CDR3 DNA: TGCGCCAGCACCTCGACCGGGACCTCTTTCGGAGGCTACACCTTC.